The 27 T cell receptor beta chains below all came from one sample that was sequenced in a study of T cells in narcolepsy (dated by TCRdb to the late 2010s). Libraries came from the immunoSEQ multiplex PCR assay. TCRdb holds this immuneACCESS table with in-frame rearrangements only. Some clones are missing; in checked studies, unresolved V genes explain under half, and the rest has no known cause. This sample is represented by tens of thousands of clones; 50% to 65% of them were singletons. The top ten hold around 10% of the sample. Sequencing used memory (CD45RA-) CD4+ T cells from blood. The intended sense of this specimen's cell subset or site label: memory T cells sorted ex vivo from peripheral blood. Receptor source: a human donor in good health.

This clone was detected only a few times. This rearrangement joins TRBV5-4 to TRBJ2-5; 12 bases map to TRBD2. From germline, CDR1 is SGHNT and CDR2 YYREEE (reference sequence). The junction had 6 bases not matched to a gene; V was cut back by 1 base and J by 5 bases. The CDR3 is 16 amino acids. CDR3 DNA: TGTGCCAGCAGCTTGAATCCGACTAGCGGGGGTGAGACCCAGTACTTC. This codes for CASSLNPTSGGETQYF.

The rearrangement uses TRBV28 and TRBJ1-5; TRBD1 agrees at 7 bases. CDR1 is MDHEN, CDR2 SYDVKM, per germline. The CDR3 totals 15 residues. Unmatched junction bases numbered 5, after V lost 2 bases and J lost 4 bases. CDR3 sequence (DNA): TGTGCCAGCAGTTTACCCAGGGGGTGGAATCAGCCCCAGCATTTT. This sequence encodes CASSLPRGWNQPQHF.

The chain recombines TRBV4-1 with TRBJ2-6; TRBD2 might be the D (6 bases). V was clipped by 4 bases and J by 0 bases, with 10 bases between them. The CDR3 contains 16 residues. Germline V gene lookup returns CDR1 MGHRA and CDR2 YSYEKL. CDR3 sequence: CASSRGGFSGANVLTF. Here the CDR3 DNA reads TGCGCCAGCAGCCGCGGAGGGTTCTCTGGGGCCAACGTCCTGACTTTC.

The sample holds a few counts of this clone. The rearrangement joins TRBV18 to TRBJ2-5; no clear D gene. The CDR3 loop spans 13 amino acids. V dropped 8 bases and J dropped 4 bases, with 14 bases sitting between them. CDR1 is KGHSH, CDR2 LQKENI, per germline. CDR3 in DNA: TGTGCCAGCACCATTGATCGCCGAGAGACCCAGTACTTC. It encodes CASTIDRRETQYF.

The table lists this clone with a few counts. Different DNA sequences within this sample yield the same CDR3. The chain employs TRBV2 and TRBJ2-7; possibly TRBD2 for D (5 bases). The CDR3 sequence is 12 residues long. V was clipped by 7 bases and J by 0 bases, with 7 bases between them. The germline gives CDR1 SNHLY, CDR2 FYNNEI. The CDR3 loop reads CASTAGSYEQYF. DNA of the CDR3: TGTGCCAGCACCGCGGGCTCCTACGAGCAGTACTTC.

The V and J genes are TRBV6-1 and TRBJ1-6; the D gene is possibly TRBD1 (5 bases). The V and J ends lost 1 base and 13 bases respectively, with 14 bases between them. From germline, CDR1 is MNHNS and CDR2 SASEGT. The CDR3 runs to 14 residues. CDR3 nucleotide sequence: TGTGCCAGCAGTGAAGGGCCGGGGGGAAAGCCCCTCCACTTT. Residues: CASSEGPGGKPLHF.

The chain combines TRBV6-1 with TRBJ2-3; D is ambiguous. This CDR3 comprises 14 residues. Trimming pared 8 bases from V and 0 bases from J, leaving 12 bases between. The germline V gene encodes CDR1 MNHNS and CDR2 SASEGT. The CDR3 protein is CASRRFGSTDTQYF. The CDR3 DNA is TGTGCCAGCCGGAGATTTGGCAGCACAGATACGCAGTATTTT.

The V and J genes are TRBV5-1 and TRBJ2-7, with a weak D call TRBD1 (6 bases). From germline, CDR1 is SGHRS and CDR2 YFSETQ. With 4 bases removed from V and 2 bases from J, the gap between germline ends came to 13 bases. The CDR3 contains 14 residues. CDR3 sequence: CASSQQTGPYEQYF. The CDR3 nucleotides read TGCGCCAGCAGCCAACAGACAGGACCCTACGAGCAGTACTTC.

Turning to this clone: Other DNA sequences in the sample encode the same CDR3. The chain employs TRBV4-1 and TRBJ2-7, with D hard to call. The V gene's germline CDR1 is MGHRA and CDR2 YSYEKL. This CDR3 comprises 14 residues. The V end was cut by 1 base, the J end by 5 bases, with 12 bases between. The CDR3 DNA reads TGCGCCAGCAGCCAAGGGCTCCTGGGAAACGAGCAGTACTTC. It yields the protein CASSQGLLGNEQYF.

The V call is TRBV5-5, the J call TRBJ2-6, with D maybe TRBD1 (6 bases). Trimming cost V 2 bases and J 0 bases, with 9 bases left between them. Per the germline V gene, CDR1 is SGHKS and CDR2 is YYEKEE (reference sequence). The CDR3 extends over 16 amino acids. The CDR3 region is CASSFHRDSGANVLTF. CDR3 nucleotide sequence: TGTGCCAGCAGCTTTCACAGGGACTCTGGGGCCAACGTCCTGACTTTC.

This clone was counted a single time. This chain joins TRBV6-1 and TRBJ2-1, with D uncertain. There are 14 residues in the CDR3. Trimming took 3 bases from V and 2 from J, leaving 8 bases between them. The germline V gene has CDR1 MNHNS and CDR2 SASEGT. In DNA, the CDR3 is TGTGCCAGCAGTGACGCCGGTACCTACAATGAGCAGTTCTTC. Translated: CASSDAGTYNEQFF.

CDR3 DNA: TGTGCCAGCAGCTTAGGACAGACCAACGATGAGCAGTTCTTC. Translating it yields CASSLGQTNDEQFF. V gene TRBV11-2 combines with J gene TRBJ2-1, with TRBD1 as a possible D gene (5 bases). This CDR3 comprises 14 residues. Trimming shortened V by 1 base and J by 8 bases, and 12 bases separated the two germline ends. Germline V gives CDR1 SGHAT, CDR2 FQNNGV.

The CDR3 sequence is CASSLGQGGNTEAFF. The DNA for the CDR3 is TGTGCCAGCAGTCTGGGTCAGGGGGGGAACACTGAAGCTTTCTTT. The chain has TRBV27 and TRBJ1-1, with TRBD1 matching over 7 bases. With V trimmed by 5 bases and J by 1 base, 7 bases remained unmatched. This CDR3 is built from 15 residues. In germline, CDR1 is MNHEY, CDR2 SMNVEV (reference sequence).

The chain carries TRBV28 and TRBJ1-6, with D possibly matching TRBD1 (5 bases). The V end was cut by 6 bases, the J end by 7 bases, with 13 bases between. Germline CDR1 reads MDHEN; CDR2 reads SYDVKM. There are 14 residues in the CDR3. The chain's CDR3 is CASRLGLLNSPLHF. The DNA of the CDR3 is TGTGCCAGCAGATTGGGACTGTTGAATTCACCCCTCCACTTT. The entire variable domain, with the rest obtained from reference TRBV28 and TRBJ1-6, is as follows: DVKVTQSSRYLVKRTGEKVFLECVQDMDHENMFWYRQDPGLGLRLIYFSYDVKMKEKGDIPEGYSVSREKKERFSLILESASTNQTSMYLCASRLGLLNSPLHFGNGTRLTVT.

V and J are TRBV5-1 and TRBJ1-1, with D possibly matching TRBD1 (5 bases). V lost 6 bases, J lost 4 bases, and 19 bases lay in between. This CDR3 has 15 residues. Germline CDR1 reads SGHRS; CDR2 reads YFSETQ. Here the CDR3 reads CASKRSGGEGTEAFF. The CDR3 nucleotides read TGCGCCAGCAAACGGTCAGGAGGGGAAGGCACTGAAGCTTTCTTT.

This rearrangement joins TRBV10-3 to TRBJ2-1; tentative D call: TRBD2 (6 bases). The germline V gene has CDR1 ENHRY and CDR2 SYGVKD. Trimming took 6 bases from V and 7 from J, leaving 16 bases between them. This CDR3 comprises 14 residues. CDR3 sequence: CAIRRGGVDNEQFF. The CDR3, as DNA: TGTGCCATCAGGAGGGGCGGGGTTGATAATGAGCAGTTCTTC.

This clone was seen once. This rearrangement joins TRBV5-1 to TRBJ2-3, with TRBD2 identical over 9 bases. In germline, CDR1 is SGHRS, CDR2 YFSETQ. CDR3 size: 18 residues. The V and J ends lost 0 bases and 0 bases, in that order; junction bases with no gene match: 8. CDR3: CASSLVGGRGPSTDTQYF. CDR3 coding DNA: TGCGCCAGCAGCTTGGTTGGCGGGAGGGGTCCTAGCACAGATACGCAGTATTTT.

This clone was found a few times. V and J are TRBV5-4 and TRBJ2-5; 10 nucleotides match TRBD2. Germline lookup yields CDR1 SGHNT and CDR2 YYREEE (reference sequence). The CDR3 runs 17 residues. V lost 2 bases and J lost 2; bases outside the gene matches: 9. CDR3 DNA sequence: TGTGCCAGCAGCTTTGCTAGCGGGGGCCCTGGGCAAGAGACCCAGTACTTC. This sequence encodes CASSFASGGPGQETQYF.

The V call is TRBV11-1, the J call TRBJ1-1; D is ambiguous. Germline V gene data show CDR1 as SGHAT and CDR2 as FQDESV (reference sequence). There are 12 residues in the CDR3. The ends were cut back, 5 bases at V and 2 bases at J, with 6 bases in the middle. The CDR3: CASSPPNTEAFF. For the CDR3, the DNA is TGTGCCAGCAGCCCACCCAACACTGAAGCTTTCTTT.

The gene calls are TRBV19 and TRBJ2-3; D gene unclear. Germline V gives CDR1 LNHDA, CDR2 SQIVND (reference sequence). Trimming left V 7 bases short and J 7 bases short, with 9 bases between. The CDR3 covers 11 residues. The CDR3 protein is CASNGPNTQYF. The CDR3 DNA reads TGTGCCAGTAACGGTCCCAATACGCAGTATTTT.

This chain joins TRBV28 and TRBJ1-3, with 7 bases identical to TRBD1. V was pared by 3 bases and J by 4 bases, with 6 bases of the junction left unmatched. CDR3 length: 15 residues. Germline lookup yields CDR1 MDHEN and CDR2 SYDVKM. CDR3 amino acids: CASSLGTATGNTIYF. As DNA, the CDR3 is TGTGCCAGCAGTTTGGGGACAGCTACGGGAAACACCATATATTTT.

The V gene is TRBV7-2, the J gene TRBJ2-2, with TRBD1 identical over 9 bases. Per germline, CDR1 SGHTA and CDR2 FQGNSA. This CDR3 spans 15 amino acids. The junction had 7 bases not matched to a gene; V was cut back by 8 bases and J by 3 bases. CDR3: CASRRRTGDTGELFF. The DNA for the CDR3 is TGTGCCAGCCGCCGCCGGACAGGGGACACCGGGGAGCTGTTTTTT.

This clone was detected only a few times. The DNA of the CDR3 is TGTGCCTGGAGTGTGGGGGAGCATTTT. The encoded protein is CAWSVGEHF. The rearrangement links TRBV30 to TRBJ1-5; D is perhaps TRBD1 (5 bases). Between the trimmed V and J ends, which lost 0 bases and 14 bases, there was a span of 5 bases. The CDR3 contains 9 residues. From germline, CDR1 is GTSNPN and CDR2 SVGIG (reference sequence).

The rearrangement uses TRBV5-1 and TRBJ2-5; D uncertain. Germline CDR1 reads SGHRS; CDR2 reads YFSETQ. The CDR3 consists of 12 residues. V was cut by 2 bases and J by 3 bases, with 5 bases left in between. The CDR3 nucleotides read TGCGCCAGCAGCTTAGGCAAAGAGACCCAGTACTTC. Its protein product is CASSLGKETQYF.

The table lists this clone with a few counts. The chain joins TRBV2 to TRBJ2-5, with TRBD2 matching 8 bases. Per germline, CDR1 SNHLY and CDR2 FYNNEI. The CDR3 totals 14 residues. The V segment lost 4 bases and the J segment 5 bases; nucleotides outside the gene matches: 6. Here the CDR3 reads CASSAGGAGETQYF. CDR3 DNA sequence: TGTGCCAGCAGTGCCGGGGGGGCCGGGGAGACCCAGTACTTC.

The CDR3 loop is CASSIGQGSEQFF. For the CDR3, the DNA is TGTGCCAGCAGCATCGGACAGGGTAGTGAGCAGTTCTTC. The chain recombines TRBV7-3 with TRBJ2-1; 8 nucleotides match TRBD1. The CDR3 extends over 13 amino acids. CDR1 SGHTA and CDR2 FQGTGA come from the germline V gene. Trimming took 5 bases from V and 9 from J; bases not matched to a gene: 6.

This clone was seen a handful of times. The chain recombines TRBV7-2 with TRBJ2-1, with a weak D call TRBD2 (6 bases). Germline V gene lookup returns CDR1 SGHTA and CDR2 FQGNSA. The CDR3 is 13 residues long. V gave up 2 bases and J gave up 15 bases, with 17 bases separating them. The CDR3 loop is CASSLPNGGKAFF. In DNA form, the CDR3 reads TGTGCCAGCAGCTTACCCAACGGCGGGAAGGCGTTCTTC.